The 23 T cell receptor beta chains below come from one sample, sequenced in a study of technical replicates of blood from several donors. TCRdb's copy holds only in-frame clones and misses some; the assay was immunoSEQ multiplex PCR. The sample has 99,000 or so clones, approximately 95% seen once. The specimen was T cells isolated from PBMCs. These receptor sequences come from a human donor in good health.

This chain connects TRBV7-3 to TRBJ1-3; D not resolved. The V and J ends lost 1 base and 2 bases respectively, with 12 bases between them. Germline CDR1 is SGHTA and CDR2 is FQGTGA. The CDR3 runs to 16 residues. This CDR3 reads CASSLNEPGAGNTIYF. CDR3 coding DNA: TGTGCCAGCAGCTTAAACGAACCAGGCGCTGGAAACACCATATATTTT.

V is TRBV7-9 and J is TRBJ2-7, with 10 bases fitting TRBD2. The germline CDR1 and CDR2 sequences are SEHNR and FQNEAQ (reference sequence). The CDR3 has 15 residues. Trimming took 5 bases from V and 9 from J; bases not matched to a gene: 13. As DNA, the CDR3 is TGTGCCAGCAGCCCGACCGGAGCGGGGGGGCCGGCGCAGTACTTC. Translating it yields CASSPTGAGGPAQYF.

The chain employs TRBV19 and TRBJ1-1; 9 bases fit TRBD1. Germline V gene sequence: CDR1 LNHDA, CDR2 SQIVND (reference sequence). The CDR3 has 16 residues. V lost 5 bases, J lost 2 bases, and 9 bases stayed unmatched. The CDR3 region is CASSEAGTGRNTEAFF. DNA for the CDR3: TGTGCCAGTAGTGAGGCCGGGACAGGGCGAAACACTGAAGCTTTCTTT. The variable domain in full, completed from reference TRBV19 and TRBJ1-1, reads DGGITQSPKYLFRKEGQNVTLSCEQNLNHDAMYWYRQDPGQGLRLIYYSQIVNDFQKGDIAEGYSVSREKKESFPLTVTSAQKNPTAFYLCASSEAGTGRNTEAFFGQGTRLTVV.

The chain couples TRBV19 to TRBJ1-5; D gene uncertain. Looked up from germline, CDR1 is LNHDA and CDR2 is SQIVND (reference sequence). The CDR3 is made up of 17 amino acids. Trimming took 8 bases from V and 3 from J, leaving 23 bases between them. The CDR3, as DNA: TGTGCCAGTCGACCGGGCCACCTTGAGGGCTTCAATCAGCCCCAGCATTTT. Translating gives CASRPGHLEGFNQPQHF.

This clone was detected once. CDR3 amino acids: CASRLAGTVNTEAFF. The DNA for the CDR3 is TGCGCCAGCCGTTTGGCCGGGACAGTGAACACTGAAGCTTTCTTT. This rearrangement joins TRBV5-1 to TRBJ1-1, with TRBD1 identical over 7 bases. The CDR3 length is 15 residues. The V segment lost 7 bases and the J segment 0 bases; nucleotides outside the gene matches: 9. The germline CDR1 and CDR2 sequences are SGHRS and YFSETQ.

This clone was seen once. J is TRBJ2-7 and V is TRBV27; D gene ambiguous. The CDR3 has 15 residues. Germline V gene lookup returns CDR1 MNHEY and CDR2 SMNVEV (reference sequence). Trimming cost V 2 bases and J 2 bases, with 13 bases left between them. As DNA, the CDR3 is TGTGCCAGCAGTTTAAGCGCCTTAGAACCCTACGAGCAGTACTTC. Encoded protein: CASSLSALEPYEQYF.

The CDR3 DNA follows: TGTGCCAGCAGCCTGACCCGGGGGACGTATGGCTACACCTTC. Its protein product is CASSLTRGTYGYTF. The chain has TRBV13 and TRBJ1-2; tentatively, D is TRBD1 (5 bases). This CDR3 has 14 amino acids. The germline V and J ends were trimmed by 5 bases and 5 bases, with 15 bases remaining between them. CDR1 is PRHDT, CDR2 FYEKMQ, per germline (reference sequence).

The chain carries TRBV7-6 and TRBJ2-7, with 11 positions matching TRBD2. Germline V CDR1 and CDR2: SGHVS, FNYEAQ. This CDR3 has 14 residues. V was clipped by 5 bases and J by 4 bases; unmatched bases: 4. This chain's CDR3 is CASSPGLAGYEQYF. CDR3 DNA sequence: TGTGCCAGCAGCCCCGGACTAGCGGGTTACGAGCAGTACTTC.

This rearrangement joins TRBV25-1 to TRBJ2-3; 10 nucleotides agree with TRBD2. Unmatched junction bases numbered 5, after V lost 2 bases and J lost 6 bases. The CDR3 length is 15 residues. Germline V CDR1 and CDR2: MGHDK, SYGVNS. CDR3 nucleotide sequence: TGTGCCAGCAGTGAAAGGTCTAGCGGGGGTGATACGCAGTATTTT. It codes for CASSERSSGGDTQYF.

This chain uses TRBV14 with TRBJ2-2; 9 nucleotides agree with TRBD1. J lost 0 bases, V lost 4 bases, and 3 bases had no gene match. This CDR3 comprises 16 residues. From germline, CDR1 is SGHDN and CDR2 FVKESK. Written as DNA, the CDR3 is TGTGCCAGCAGCCCCGGGACAGGGACGAACACCGGGGAGCTGTTTTTT. It encodes CASSPGTGTNTGELFF.

This clone was observed once. As DNA, the CDR3 is TGCGCCAGCAGCCCGGACAGGGGAGGGACTGAAGCTTTCTTT. It encodes CASSPDRGGTEAFF. The chain combines TRBV5-1 with TRBJ1-1, with 9 bases aligning to TRBD1. The CDR3 length is 14 residues. V lost 4 bases to trimming and J lost 5 bases; unmatched junction nucleotides: 6. Looked up from germline, CDR1 is SGHRS and CDR2 is YFSETQ.

The count of this clone is one. The V gene is TRBV14, the J gene TRBJ2-7; 8 nucleotides match TRBD2. Germline V lookup: CDR1 SGHDN, CDR2 FVKESK. Unmatched junction bases numbered 6, after V lost 0 bases and J lost 2 bases. This CDR3 has 16 residues. CDR3 sequence: CASSQDPTSGAYEQYF. Here the CDR3 DNA reads TGTGCCAGCAGCCAAGATCCCACTAGCGGCGCCTACGAGCAGTACTTC.

This clone has just one count. The chain combines TRBV6-1 with TRBJ2-1; TRBD2 aligns across 10 bases. Germline V CDR1 and CDR2: MNHNS, SASEGT. CDR3 length equals 15 residues. V shed 2 bases and J 5 bases; nucleotides not matched to a gene: 3. This CDR3 is CASSERTSGHNEQFF. The DNA of the CDR3 is TGTGCCAGCAGTGAAAGGACTAGCGGCCACAATGAGCAGTTCTTC.

This clone was recorded only once. The rearrangement links TRBV29-1 to TRBJ2-3, with unresolved D. The CDR3 covers 14 residues. The ends were cut back, 3 bases at V and 1 base at J, with 11 bases in the middle. CDR1 and CDR2 from the germline V gene are SQVTM and ANQGSEA. The CDR3 DNA follows: TGCAGCGTTGATCCGTCCCCGGGCACAGATACGCAGTATTTT. Translated, it gives CSVDPSPGTDTQYF.

This clone was counted a few times. The chain links TRBV7-8 to TRBJ1-1; the D gene is possibly TRBD1 (6 bases). CDR1 SGHVS and CDR2 FQNEAQ come from the germline V gene. The CDR3 loop spans 12 amino acids. The ends were cut back, 3 bases at V and 8 bases at J, with 10 bases in the middle. The CDR3 DNA is TGTGCCAGCAGCTTGGGACACTACGAAGCTTTCTTT. Amino acids: CASSLGHYEAFF.

The gene calls are TRBV6-5 and TRBJ1-2; 9 positions match TRBD1. Germline CDR1 MNHEY, CDR2 SVGAGI. This CDR3 has 15 residues. The trim removed 5 bases at V and 8 bases at J, leaving 12 bases unmatched. In nucleotides, the CDR3 is TGTGCCAGCAGTAAACCGGGACAGGGTCCCTACGGCTACACCTTC. Translation gives CASSKPGQGPYGYTF.

The rearrangement uses TRBV2 and TRBJ1-5; 9 bases fit TRBD1. Germline CDR1 is SNHLY and CDR2 is FYNNEI. V gave up 5 bases and J gave up 7 bases; unmatched junction bases: 6. This CDR3 is built from 14 residues. CDR3: CASSLTGGDQPQHF. The DNA of the CDR3 is TGTGCCAGCAGTCTTACAGGGGGCGACCAGCCCCAGCATTTT.

The J gene is TRBJ2-5, the V gene TRBV6-4; D is undetermined. Deletions cut 2 bases from V and 5 bases from J, with 9 bases between. Germline-derived CDR1 and CDR2 are MRHNA and SNTAGT. This CDR3 region has 13 residues. The CDR3 DNA reads as TGTGCCAGCAGTGACCCCCACCGGGAGACCCAGTACTTC. Its protein product is CASSDPHRETQYF.

This chain links TRBV5-1 with TRBJ2-4; D might be TRBD1 (6 bases). This CDR3 has 15 residues. Germline-derived CDR1 and CDR2 are SGHRS and YFSETQ. Trimming took 4 bases from V and 0 from J, leaving 11 bases between them. CDR3 DNA: TGCGCCAGCAGCACCGGACAGCTAGCCAAAAACATTCAGTACTTC. Its translation: CASSTGQLAKNIQYF.

The chain recombines TRBV19 with TRBJ2-5; 13 bases line up with TRBD2. Germline V CDR1 and CDR2: LNHDA, SQIVND (reference sequence). The CDR3 is 18 residues long. The J segment lost 1 base and the V segment lost 3 bases, leaving 8 bases of the junction unmatched. The CDR3 DNA reads TGTGCCAGTAGTATCATGACTAGCGGGGGGCCCGTCCAAGAGACCCAGTACTTC. This sequence encodes CASSIMTSGGPVQETQYF.

DNA of the CDR3: TGTGCCAGCAGCTTAGTCGGACAAGCAACTAATGAAAAACTGTTTTTT. It yields the protein CASSLVGQATNEKLFF. The V gene is TRBV11-3, the J gene TRBJ1-4; the D gene is possibly TRBD1 (5 bases). V lost 1 base to trimming and J lost 0 bases, with 9 bases between them. The CDR3 runs to 16 residues. From germline, CDR1 is SGHNT and CDR2 YENEEA.

V usage is TRBV6-6 and J usage is TRBJ2-7; unclear D gene. From germline, CDR1 is MNHNY and CDR2 SVGAGI (reference sequence). This CDR3 is 14 amino acids long. The V gene lost 2 bases and the J gene lost 0 bases, with 8 bases spanning the gap. The CDR3 bases are TGTGCCAGCAGTTACACTCAAAGCTCCTACGAGCAGTACTTC. It specifies CASSYTQSSYEQYF.

The CDR3 DNA is TGTGCCAGCAGCAACCCAGGGTACGACACCGGGGAGCTGTTTTTT. Its translation is CASSNPGYDTGELFF. The chain couples TRBV9 to TRBJ2-2, with a tentative D call TRBD1 (5 bases). Germline CDR1 and CDR2: SGDLS and YYNGEE. CDR3 size: 15 residues. V was shortened by 4 bases and J by 3 bases, with 13 bases between the two germline ends.